This T cell receptor beta chain was captured by sequencing in a study of response to subunit inactivated influenza vaccine. TCRdb recomputed calls from the RT-PCR reads with MiXCR, one row per CDR3 protein. Of about 570,000 distinct CDR3 sequences in the sample, about 11% are singletons; the top ten hold 9.5% to 11%. A further study also used this sample, focusing on T cells expressing NK-cell markers. From that study: The authors made TCR beta cDNA libraries by 5'RACE template switching. This switching added a universal primer site and UMIs. Most of the eight sequenced donors tested HCMV-seropositive; one tested seronegative. Dominant NKG2C+ clonotypes accounted for 1.0-7.0% of CD8+ T cells in more than 5 donors. Certain NKG2C+ T cell clones were expanded, and their HCMV specificity remained unclear.

This specimen was PBMCs from blood, taken on the day of vaccination. This receptor was identified in a man between 45 and 60 years old who received an inactivated influenza vaccine.

The CDR3 is CASSTVGTGGYEQYF. DNA of the CDR3: TGTGCCAGCAGCACAGTCGGGACAGGAGGCTACGAGCAGTACTTC. The gene calls are TRBV7-9 and TRBJ2-7; 8 positions agree with TRBD1. V shed 5 bases, J shed 3 bases, and the junction held 9 bases outside the gene matches. The CDR3 is 15 residues long. Per germline, CDR1 SEHNR and CDR2 FQNEAQ (reference sequence).